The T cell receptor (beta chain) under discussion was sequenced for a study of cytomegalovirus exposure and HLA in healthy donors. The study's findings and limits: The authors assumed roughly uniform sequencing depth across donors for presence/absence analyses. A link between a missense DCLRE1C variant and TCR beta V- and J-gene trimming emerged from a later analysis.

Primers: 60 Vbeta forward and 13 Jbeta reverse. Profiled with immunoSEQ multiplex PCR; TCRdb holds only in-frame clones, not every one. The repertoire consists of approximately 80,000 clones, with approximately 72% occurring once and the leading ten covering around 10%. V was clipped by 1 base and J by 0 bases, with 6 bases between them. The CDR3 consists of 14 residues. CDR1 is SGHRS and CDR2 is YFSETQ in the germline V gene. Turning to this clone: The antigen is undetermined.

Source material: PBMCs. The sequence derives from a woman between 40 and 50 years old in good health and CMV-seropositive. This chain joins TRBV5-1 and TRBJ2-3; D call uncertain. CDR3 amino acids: CASSLIQSTDTQYF. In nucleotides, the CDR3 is TGCGCCAGCAGCTTGATACAAAGCACAGATACGCAGTATTTT.